The 28 T cell receptor beta chains below all came from one sample that was sequenced in a study of cytomegalovirus exposure and HLA in healthy donors. The PCR had 60 Vbeta and 13 Jbeta primers. Method: immunoSEQ multiplex PCR; TCRdb's copy keeps in-frame clones and lacks some. This table holds roughly 150,000 clones, over 60% found once. Sequences were obtained from PBMCs. These receptors were taken from a woman aged 25 to 39 in good health and CMV-seropositive.

The chain links TRBV7-9 to TRBJ2-5; the D is unclear. The J call may be incorrect, as the DNA end agrees better with TRBJ2-7. CDR1 and CDR2 (germline): SEHNR, FQNEAQ (reference sequence). The CDR3 extends over 11 amino acids. CDR3 residues: CASSPSYEQYF. CDR3 DNA: TGTGCCAGCAGCCCATCGTACGAGCAGTACTTC.

The J gene is TRBJ2-1, the V gene TRBV5-4; 13 bases line up with TRBD2. This CDR3 comprises 15 residues. Germline V gene data show CDR1 as SGHNT and CDR2 as YYREEE (reference sequence). V shed 5 bases and J 9 bases; nucleotides not matched to a gene: 8. The CDR3 coding sequence is TGTGCCAGCAGTGACGGACTAGCGGGAGTGGTTGAGCAGTTCTTC. This translates into CASSDGLAGVVEQFF.

The J gene is TRBJ2-5, the V gene TRBV6-1; D not certain. This CDR3 is 13 amino acids long. Germline V lookup: CDR1 MNHNS, CDR2 SASEGT. V lost 6 bases to trimming and J lost 5 bases, with 13 bases between them. As DNA, the CDR3 is TGTGCCAGCAGCGACCCCCAGAGGGAGACCCAGTACTTC. Translating gives CASSDPQRETQYF.

This chain links TRBV5-1 with TRBJ2-3; 10 nucleotides match TRBD2. The CDR3 consists of 15 residues. In germline, CDR1 is SGHRS, CDR2 YFSETQ. The V segment lost 4 bases and the J segment 6 bases; nucleotides outside the gene matches: 8. The CDR3 is CASSTLAGVQDTQYF. CDR3 DNA sequence: TGCGCCAGCAGCACTCTAGCGGGAGTACAGGATACGCAGTATTTT.

This clone was seen once. The J gene is TRBJ1-1, the V gene TRBV29-1, with 8 bases aligning to TRBD1. The CDR3 length is 13 residues. The germline CDR1 and CDR2 sequences are SQVTM and ANQGSEA. Trimming at V came to 8 bases and at J to 0 bases, leaving 5 bases not matched to a gene. The CDR3 here is CSIRTGMNTEAFF. In DNA, the CDR3 is TGCAGCATCAGGACAGGGATGAACACTGAAGCTTTCTTT.

The chain carries TRBV7-9 and TRBJ1-4; 7 bases align to TRBD1. This CDR3 has 15 residues. With V trimmed by 5 bases and J by 2 bases, 5 bases remained unmatched. Germline CDR1 reads SEHNR; CDR2 reads FQNEAQ (reference sequence). In DNA, the CDR3 is TGTGCCAGCAGCATCGACAGGGTGACTAATGAAAAACTGTTTTTT. This translates into CASSIDRVTNEKLFF.

The chain couples TRBV9 to TRBJ2-3; 7 nucleotides align to TRBD2. V was pared by 0 bases and J by 3 bases, with 4 bases of the junction left unmatched. CDR3 length: 15 amino acids. The germline V gene encodes CDR1 SGDLS and CDR2 YYNGEE. CDR3 sequence reads: CASSVDWGGTDTQYF. CDR3 DNA: TGTGCCAGCAGCGTAGATTGGGGGGGGACAGATACGCAGTATTTT.

This chain links TRBV9 with TRBJ1-3, with 8 bases fitting TRBD1. V shed 2 bases, J shed 8 bases, and the junction held 9 bases outside the gene matches. Germline V gene lookup returns CDR1 SGDLS and CDR2 YYNGEE. The CDR3 is made up of 15 amino acids. CDR3 residues: CASSVQPTGADTIYF. The CDR3 nucleotides read TGTGCCAGCAGCGTGCAACCGACAGGGGCCGACACCATATATTTT.

The chain uses TRBV5-1 and TRBJ1-2; D gene uncertain. V gave up 4 bases and J gave up 5 bases, with 15 bases separating them. Germline CDR1 is SGHRS and CDR2 is YFSETQ. The CDR3 loop spans 14 amino acids. This chain's CDR3 is CASSPVGREYGYTF. The CDR3 DNA is TGCGCCAGCAGCCCCGTTGGTAGAGAATATGGCTACACCTTC.

V and J are TRBV5-1 and TRBJ2-7, with TRBD1 matching 8 bases. The CDR3 has 15 residues. The trim removed 4 bases at V and 2 bases at J, leaving 8 bases unmatched. Germline V gene lookup returns CDR1 SGHRS and CDR2 YFSETQ. The CDR3 sequence: CASSLLQGAAYEQYF. The CDR3 DNA follows: TGCGCCAGCAGCCTACTCCAGGGGGCGGCCTACGAGCAGTACTTC.

This chain connects TRBV6-5 to TRBJ1-2; maybe TRBD1 (5 bases). Trimming removed 5 bases at V and 11 bases at J, with 12 bases between. The V gene's germline CDR1 is MNHEY and CDR2 SVGAGI. The CDR3 extends over 11 amino acids. The CDR3 bases are TGTGCCAGCAGTCCGGGGGGACGTTACACCTTC. It yields the protein CASSPGGRYTF.

The chain employs TRBV5-1 and TRBJ2-5; TRBD2 agrees at 8 bases. CDR1 and CDR2 (germline): SGHRS, YFSETQ. The CDR3 is 16 amino acids. V dropped 0 bases and J dropped 1; count of bases not matched to a gene: 5. CDR3 sequence reads: CASSLEPAGVQETQYF. The CDR3 nucleotides read TGCGCCAGCAGCTTGGAGCCAGCGGGGGTCCAAGAGACCCAGTACTTC.

The gene calls are TRBV11-3 and TRBJ2-3, with a weak D call TRBD2 (5 bases). Germline assignment: CDR1 SGHNT and CDR2 YENEEA. The CDR3 has 14 residues. V was shortened by 5 bases and J by 0 bases, with 9 bases between the two germline ends. The CDR3 here is CASSPRRSTDTQYF. CDR3 sequence (DNA): TGTGCCAGCAGCCCGCGGAGGAGCACAGATACGCAGTATTTT.

V gene TRBV28 combines with J gene TRBJ2-3; 9 nucleotides align to TRBD2. Germline V gene sequence: CDR1 MDHEN, CDR2 SYDVKM. Germline trimming cut 9 bases from V and 4 bases from J; bases unmatched to any gene: 14. This CDR3 has 16 amino acids. As DNA, the CDR3 is TGTGCCAGTACGGTGTCGCGGGGGGGTCTCGCAGATACGCAGTATTTT. Amino acids: CASTVSRGGLADTQYF.

The chain uses TRBV18 and TRBJ2-5, with D possibly TRBD1 on 5 matching bases. The CDR3 runs to 13 residues. From germline, CDR1 is KGHSH and CDR2 LQKENI. Trimming took off 7 bases at V and 5 bases at J, with 14 bases between the two ends. DNA for the CDR3: TGTGCCAGCTTGCCAGGGTTAGGGGAGACCCAGTACTTC. Translation: CASLPGLGETQYF.

The chain carries TRBV5-1 and TRBJ2-7, with 9 bases matching TRBD1. J was trimmed by 6 bases and V by 5 bases; bases with no gene match: 6. CDR1 is SGHRS and CDR2 is YFSETQ in the germline V gene. The CDR3 contains 13 residues. The CDR3 loop reads CASSDRGNGEQYF. CDR3 in DNA: TGCGCCAGCAGTGACAGGGGGAATGGCGAGCAGTACTTC.

This chain's CDR3 is CASSLQITGELFF. CDR3 in DNA: TGTGCCAGCAGCCTACAAATCACCGGGGAGCTGTTTTTT. The gene calls are TRBV14 and TRBJ2-2; D is unresolved. Germline-derived CDR1 and CDR2 are SGHDN and FVKESK. V lost 4 bases and J lost 4, with 7 bases in between. This CDR3 region has 13 residues.

J is TRBJ1-1 and V is TRBV6-5, with 8 bases identical to TRBD1. The ends lost 7 bases at V and 0 bases at J; junction bases unmatched: 7. CDR3 length: 15 amino acids. From germline, CDR1 is MNHEY and CDR2 SVGAGI. The CDR3 sequence is CASTLQGGVNTEAFF. The CDR3 DNA reads TGTGCCAGCACCTTACAGGGGGGGGTGAACACTGAAGCTTTCTTT.

The chain employs TRBV10-1 and TRBJ1-1; D is undetermined. There are 13 residues in the CDR3. V lost 0 bases, J lost 4 bases, and 6 bases lay in between. CDR1 and CDR2 from the germline V gene are WNHNN and SYGVQD (reference sequence). The CDR3 DNA sequence: TGCGCCAGCAGTGAGTCGGAGGGCACTGAAGCTTTCTTT. Amino acid sequence: CASSESEGTEAFF.

The gene calls are TRBV19 and TRBJ2-5; perhaps TRBD1 as D (6 bases). Looked up from germline, CDR1 is LNHDA and CDR2 is SQIVND (reference sequence). The length of the CDR3 is 16 residues. Trimming took off 2 bases at V and 1 base at J, with 14 bases between the two ends. CDR3 sequence (DNA): TGTGCCAGTAGTATACAGAGGACAGTCGTCCAAGAGACCCAGTACTTC. Protein sequence: CASSIQRTVVQETQYF.

This clone was detected only a few times. The gene calls are TRBV5-4 and TRBJ1-2; D perhaps matches TRBD1 (6 bases). The length of the CDR3 is 15 residues. Germline V CDR1 and CDR2: SGHNT, YYREEE (reference sequence). V was shortened by 4 bases and J by 10 bases, with 23 bases between the two germline ends. The DNA of the CDR3 is TGTGCCAGCAGCCCAACTGGGGGGGGGCCTCAATCCTACACCTTC. Encoded protein: CASSPTGGGPQSYTF.

The V and J genes are TRBV4-1 and TRBJ2-7; D unresolved. The V gene lost 0 bases and the J gene lost 2 bases, with 5 bases spanning the gap. Germline assignment: CDR1 MGHRA and CDR2 YSYEKL. CDR3 size: 13 residues. The CDR3 is CASSQELPYEQYF. Here the CDR3 DNA reads TGCGCCAGCAGCCAAGAACTTCCCTACGAGCAGTACTTC.

This clone was counted between two and nine times. This chain uses TRBV4-1 with TRBJ2-5; D not certain. Germline lookup yields CDR1 MGHRA and CDR2 YSYEKL. V lost 2 bases to trimming and J lost 1 base, with 17 bases between them. The CDR3 consists of 17 residues. The CDR3: CASSQSPVFSFQETQYF. The CDR3 region has the DNA TGCGCCAGCAGCCAAAGCCCGGTCTTCTCGTTCCAAGAGACCCAGTACTTC.

The rearrangement uses TRBV10-3 and TRBJ2-3; 8 nucleotides line up with TRBD2. This CDR3 is built from 16 residues. Trimming cost V 3 bases and J 3 bases; bases outside gene matches: 8. CDR1 ENHRY and CDR2 SYGVKD come from the germline V gene. The CDR3 sequence: CAISDNLRGVTDTQYF. For the CDR3, the DNA is TGTGCCATCAGTGATAATTTGCGGGGGGTAACAGATACGCAGTATTTT.

The rearrangement links TRBV30 to TRBJ2-3; possible D gene TRBD2, 5 bases. Germline V lookup: CDR1 GTSNPN, CDR2 SVGIG (reference sequence). This CDR3 comprises 13 residues. Between the trimmed V and J ends, which lost 7 bases and 4 bases, there was a span of 15 bases. In nucleotides, the CDR3 is TGTGCCTCGGAGGTGGGCGGCGCAGATACGCAGTATTTT. This encodes CASEVGGADTQYF.

The rearrangement links TRBV27 to TRBJ2-3; D perhaps matches TRBD1 (6 bases). The V gene's germline CDR1 is MNHEY and CDR2 SMNVEV (reference sequence). CDR3 length equals 14 residues. Trimming left V 8 bases short and J 7 bases short, with 19 bases between. The CDR3, as DNA: TGTGCCAGCGCCTCCGGGACATTATGGAATACGCAGTATTTT. Protein sequence: CASASGTLWNTQYF.

This clone was found once. V gene TRBV7-7 combines with J gene TRBJ2-5, with 7 bases that match TRBD2. Germline CDR1 and CDR2: SSHAT and FNYEAQ (reference sequence). The CDR3 covers 14 residues. V trimming: 0 bases; J trimming: 4 bases; junction bases outside the gene matches: 2. This CDR3 is CASSLAGGGETQYF. DNA for the CDR3: TGTGCCAGCAGCTTAGCGGGCGGGGGAGAGACCCAGTACTTC.

This sequence joins TRBV29-1 and TRBJ2-7, with D perhaps TRBD1 (5 bases). V dropped 3 bases and J dropped 3 bases, with 9 bases sitting between them. Germline assignment: CDR1 SQVTM and CDR2 ANQGSEA. The CDR3 is made up of 12 amino acids. For the CDR3, the DNA is TGCAGCGTTGATGGGGCTAACTACGAGCAGTACTTC. The encoded protein is CSVDGANYEQYF.